These 16 T cell receptor beta chains were all obtained from the same sample, sequenced in a study of cytomegalovirus exposure and HLA in healthy donors listed by TCRdb under 2017. Preparation of the library involved the immunoSEQ multiplex PCR assay. A mixture of 60 forward primers for TCR Vbeta segments and 13 reverse primers for TCR Jbeta segments was used in the multiplex PCR. Entries here come from immuneACCESS through TCRdb and include only in-frame sequences with V and J called. Some clones fail to appear in such tables; in the studies checked, an unresolved V gene covers under half of the shortfall, and the cause of the remainder is unknown. The sample includes some 190,000 clones, with around 75% observed a single time. The ten largest clones add up to approximately 3.1% of the sample. Sample: PBMCs. All receptors derive from a young woman in good health and CMV-seropositive.

The CDR3 here is CASSLTTGGTEAFF. CDR3 DNA sequence: TGTGCCAGCAGCTTAACGACAGGGGGGACTGAAGCTTTCTTT. This chain joins TRBV7-2 and TRBJ1-1; 9 bases are a match to TRBD1. Germline V gives CDR1 SGHTA, CDR2 FQGNSA. The CDR3 is 14 amino acids. V lost 2 bases and J lost 5; bases outside the gene matches: 3.

The rearrangement uses TRBV4-1 and TRBJ2-4, with D possibly being TRBD2 (5 bases). The CDR3 has 13 amino acids. The germline V gene encodes CDR1 MGHRA and CDR2 YSYEKL. Deletions cut 3 bases from V and 7 bases from J, with 10 bases between. DNA for the CDR3: TGCGCCAGCAGCCAGCTTCTAGCTAACATTCAGTACTTC. This codes for CASSQLLANIQYF.

J is TRBJ1-1 and V is TRBV7-9; 10 bases line up with TRBD1. The CDR3 is made up of 15 amino acids. Per the germline V gene, CDR1 is SEHNR and CDR2 is FQNEAQ (reference sequence). V lost 5 bases, J lost 5 bases, and 8 bases stayed unmatched. CDR3 coding DNA: TGTGCCAGCAGCCCCCGGGACAGGGGATTAACTGAAGCTTTCTTT. Translation: CASSPRDRGLTEAFF.

The chain couples TRBV5-5 to TRBJ1-1; perhaps TRBD1 as D (5 bases). The CDR3 is 14 residues long. CDR1 and CDR2 (germline): SGHKS, YYEKEE (reference sequence). V lost 1 base to trimming and J lost 5 bases, with 12 bases between them. CDR3 sequence reads: CASSLSEGVTEAFF. The CDR3 DNA is TGTGCCAGCAGCTTGAGTGAAGGGGTGACTGAAGCTTTCTTT.

This chain joins TRBV7-2 and TRBJ2-5, with 9 nucleotides matching TRBD1. The J call is in doubt because the DNA end fits TRBJ2-7 better. The CDR3 extends over 14 amino acids. Per the germline V gene, CDR1 is SGHTA and CDR2 is FQGNSA. CDR3 in amino acids: CASSYRDRAYEQYF. CDR3 in DNA: TGTGCCAGCAGCTACCGGGACAGGGCTTACGAGCAGTACTTC.

This clone appeared a single time. The rearrangement links TRBV5-6 to TRBJ2-3; TRBD2 is a possible D gene (7 bases). Germline V lookup: CDR1 SGHDT, CDR2 YYEEEE. V lost 7 bases, J lost 3 bases, and 24 bases lay in between. The CDR3 extends over 17 amino acids. The DNA for the CDR3 is TGTGCCAGCCGAAGTGAGGGGCGGGGGCTGAGGACAGATACGCAGTATTTT. Residues: CASRSEGRGLRTDTQYF.

The chain has TRBV27 and TRBJ2-7; 7 bases fit TRBD2. J gave up 6 bases and V 3 bases, and 14 bases lay outside the gene matches. CDR3 length: 16 residues. Looked up from germline, CDR1 is MNHEY and CDR2 is SMNVEV (reference sequence). The CDR3 sequence is CASSFSSGGRAGEQYF. CDR3 DNA sequence: TGTGCCAGCAGTTTCTCCAGCGGAGGGAGGGCCGGCGAGCAGTACTTC.

The chain recombines TRBV28 with TRBJ1-3; the D is unclear. V lost 0 bases to trimming and J lost 0 bases, with 9 bases between them. This CDR3 contains 16 residues. The germline V gene encodes CDR1 MDHEN and CDR2 SYDVKM. For the CDR3, the DNA is TGTGCCAGCAGTTTATGGGGCACCAGCTCTGGAAACACCATATATTTT. Its translation is CASSLWGTSSGNTIYF.

This clone was counted a single time. The V and J genes are TRBV27 and TRBJ1-1; D call uncertain. The germline gives CDR1 MNHEY, CDR2 SMNVEV (reference sequence). This CDR3 spans 14 amino acids. V was trimmed by 6 bases and J by 0 bases, leaving 11 bases between them. The CDR3 reads CASSEAVMNTEAFF. In DNA form, the CDR3 reads TGTGCCAGCAGCGAGGCAGTAATGAACACTGAAGCTTTCTTT.

The V call is TRBV27, the J call TRBJ2-3, with D uncertain. The CDR3 contains 13 residues. Germline CDR1 reads MNHEY; CDR2 reads SMNVEV (reference sequence). The germline V and J ends were trimmed by 6 bases and 2 bases, with 9 bases remaining between them. CDR3 sequence reads: CASRGVATDTQYF. The CDR3 DNA follows: TGTGCCAGCAGAGGCGTAGCCACAGATACGCAGTATTTT.

This chain links TRBV28 with TRBJ2-1, with a tentative D call TRBD2 (6 bases). From germline, CDR1 is MDHEN and CDR2 SYDVKM. The CDR3 consists of 14 residues. Trimming removed 6 bases from V and 6 bases from J, with 15 bases in between. CDR3 in DNA: TGTGCCAGCAGGGGGCCCGGGGGACGCAATGAGCAGTTCTTC. Encoded protein: CASRGPGGRNEQFF.

This clone was counted a few times. The V call is TRBV29-1, the J call TRBJ1-1; the match to TRBD1 covers 7 bases. The CDR3 runs to 12 residues. The germline V gene encodes CDR1 SQVTM and CDR2 ANQGSEA. V was pared by 4 bases and J by 4 bases, with 3 bases of the junction left unmatched. The CDR3 nucleotides read TGCAGCGTTGTACCAGGGGGCACTGAAGCTTTCTTT. Translating it yields CSVVPGGTEAFF.

This clone has a single count. The same CDR3 can be traced to other DNA sequences in this sample. V is TRBV27 and J is TRBJ2-1; 9 bases align to TRBD1. Germline V gene sequence: CDR1 MNHEY, CDR2 SMNVEV (reference sequence). V dropped 5 bases and J dropped 6; count of bases not matched to a gene: 5. The CDR3 totals 14 residues. The CDR3 DNA follows: TGTGCCAGCAGTAGGACAGGGGCAATCAATGAGCAGTTCTTC. It is translated as CASSRTGAINEQFF.

This clone appeared once. The CDR3 protein is CASSLGQSGANVLTF. In DNA, the CDR3 is TGCGCCAGCAGCTTGGGACAAAGTGGGGCCAACGTCCTGACTTTC. This chain joins TRBV5-1 and TRBJ2-6; D not certain. Germline CDR1 SGHRS, CDR2 YFSETQ. V gave up 0 bases and J gave up 3 bases, with 7 bases separating them. The CDR3 is made up of 15 amino acids.

This chain joins TRBV7-9 and TRBJ1-2, with TRBD1 matching 7 bases. The CDR3 contains 16 residues. V trimming: 3 bases; J trimming: 0 bases; junction bases outside the gene matches: 7. Germline V CDR1 and CDR2: SEHNR, FQNEAQ (reference sequence). The CDR3 here is CASSFLSGTANYGYTF. CDR3 nucleotides: TGTGCCAGCAGCTTCCTATCAGGGACAGCTAACTATGGCTACACCTTC.

This clone appeared once. Other DNA sequences in the sample encode the same CDR3. The chain is built from TRBV27 and TRBJ2-3; no definite D call. V was trimmed by 6 bases and J by 0 bases, leaving 10 bases between them. This CDR3 is 14 amino acids long. The germline CDR1 and CDR2 sequences are MNHEY and SMNVEV (reference sequence). The CDR3 region has the DNA TGTGCCAGCAGCCCCTCCCCTAGCACAGATACGCAGTATTTT. Its translation: CASSPSPSTDTQYF.